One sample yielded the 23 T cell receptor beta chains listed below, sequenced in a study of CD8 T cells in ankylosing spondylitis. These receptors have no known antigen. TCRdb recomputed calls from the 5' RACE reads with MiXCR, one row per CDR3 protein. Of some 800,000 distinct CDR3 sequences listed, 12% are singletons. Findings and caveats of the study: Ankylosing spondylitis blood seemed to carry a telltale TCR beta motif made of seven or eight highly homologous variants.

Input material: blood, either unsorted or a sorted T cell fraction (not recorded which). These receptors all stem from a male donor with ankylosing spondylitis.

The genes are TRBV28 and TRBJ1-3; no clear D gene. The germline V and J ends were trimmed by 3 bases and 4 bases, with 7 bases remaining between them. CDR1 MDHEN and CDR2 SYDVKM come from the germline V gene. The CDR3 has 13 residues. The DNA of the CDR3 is TGTGCCAGCAGTTTCAACGGGGGAAACACCATATATTTT. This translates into CASSFNGGNTIYF.

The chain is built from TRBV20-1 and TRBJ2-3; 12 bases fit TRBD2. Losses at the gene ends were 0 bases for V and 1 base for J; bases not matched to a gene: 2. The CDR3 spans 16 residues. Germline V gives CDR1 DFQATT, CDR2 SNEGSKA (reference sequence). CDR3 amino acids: CSARDRLAGGTDTQYF. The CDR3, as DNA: TGCAGTGCTAGAGATCGACTAGCGGGAGGCACAGATACGCAGTATTTT.

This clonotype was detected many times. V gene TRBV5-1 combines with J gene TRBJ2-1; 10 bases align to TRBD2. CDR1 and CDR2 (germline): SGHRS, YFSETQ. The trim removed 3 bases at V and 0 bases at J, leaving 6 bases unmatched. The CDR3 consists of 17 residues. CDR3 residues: CASSWRSGGASYNEQFF. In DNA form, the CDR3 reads TGCGCCAGCAGCTGGAGAAGCGGGGGGGCCTCCTACAATGAGCAGTTCTTC.

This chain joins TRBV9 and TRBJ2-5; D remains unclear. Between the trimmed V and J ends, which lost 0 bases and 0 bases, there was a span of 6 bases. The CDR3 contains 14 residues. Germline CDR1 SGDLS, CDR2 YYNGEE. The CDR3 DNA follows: TGTGCCAGCAGCGTAGGACGGTACCAAGAGACCCAGTACTTC. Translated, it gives CASSVGRYQETQYF.

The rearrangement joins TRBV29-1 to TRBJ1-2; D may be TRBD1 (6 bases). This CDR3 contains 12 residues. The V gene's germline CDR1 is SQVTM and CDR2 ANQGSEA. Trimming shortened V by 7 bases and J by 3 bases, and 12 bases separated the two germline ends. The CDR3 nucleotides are TGCAGCGCCCTGGGGGCCTACTATGGCTACACCTTC. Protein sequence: CSALGAYYGYTF.

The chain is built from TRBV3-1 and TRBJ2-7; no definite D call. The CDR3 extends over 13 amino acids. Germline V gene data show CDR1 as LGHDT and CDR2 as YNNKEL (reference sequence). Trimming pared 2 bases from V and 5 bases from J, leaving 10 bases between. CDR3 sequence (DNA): TGTGCCAGCAGCCAACTTGCCGCGCACGAGCAGTACTTC. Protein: CASSQLAAHEQYF.

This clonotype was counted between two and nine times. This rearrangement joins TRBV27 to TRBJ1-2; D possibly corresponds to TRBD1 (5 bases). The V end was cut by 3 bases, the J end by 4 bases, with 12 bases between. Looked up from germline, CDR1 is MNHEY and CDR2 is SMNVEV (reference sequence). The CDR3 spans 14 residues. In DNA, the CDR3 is TGTGCCAGCAGTTTGGGGCCCTTGGGCTATGGCTACACCTTC. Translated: CASSLGPLGYGYTF.

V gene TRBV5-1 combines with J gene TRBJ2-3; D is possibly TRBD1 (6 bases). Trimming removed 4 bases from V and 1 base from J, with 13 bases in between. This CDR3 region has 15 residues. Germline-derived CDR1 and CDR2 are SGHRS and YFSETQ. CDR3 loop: CASSVRDTRTDTQYF. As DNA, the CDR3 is TGCGCCAGCAGCGTCCGGGACACTCGCACAGATACGCAGTATTTT.

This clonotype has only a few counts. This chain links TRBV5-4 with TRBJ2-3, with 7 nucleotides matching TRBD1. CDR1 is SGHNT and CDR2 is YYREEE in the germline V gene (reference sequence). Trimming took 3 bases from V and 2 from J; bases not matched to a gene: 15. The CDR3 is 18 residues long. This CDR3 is CASSSVVLAGGFTDTQYF. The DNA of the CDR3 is TGTGCCAGCAGCTCGGTCGTTTTGGCAGGGGGTTTCACAGATACGCAGTATTTT.

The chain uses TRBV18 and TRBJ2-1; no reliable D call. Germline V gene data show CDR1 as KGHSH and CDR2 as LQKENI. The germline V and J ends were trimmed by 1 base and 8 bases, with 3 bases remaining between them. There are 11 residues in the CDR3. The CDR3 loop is CASSPLDEQFF. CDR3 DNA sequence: TGTGCCAGCTCACCACTCGATGAGCAGTTCTTC. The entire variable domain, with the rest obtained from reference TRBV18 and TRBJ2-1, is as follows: NAGVMQNPRHLVRRRGQEARLRCSPMKGHSHVYWYRQLPEEGLKFMVYLQKENIIDESGMPKERFSAEFPKEGPSILRIQQVVRGDSAAYFCASSPLDEQFFGPGTRLTVL.

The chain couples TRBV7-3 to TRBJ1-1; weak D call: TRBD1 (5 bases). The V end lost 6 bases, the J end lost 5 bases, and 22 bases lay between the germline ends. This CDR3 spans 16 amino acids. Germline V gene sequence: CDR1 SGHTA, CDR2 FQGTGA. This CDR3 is CASSPSGVGERTEAFF. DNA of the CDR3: TGTGCCAGCAGTCCCTCGGGGGTGGGTGAGCGGACTGAAGCTTTCTTT.

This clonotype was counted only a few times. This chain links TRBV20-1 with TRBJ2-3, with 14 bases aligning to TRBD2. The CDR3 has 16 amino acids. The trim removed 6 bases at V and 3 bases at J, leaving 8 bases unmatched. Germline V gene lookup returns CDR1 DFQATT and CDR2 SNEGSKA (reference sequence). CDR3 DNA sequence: TGCAGTGCGGATCAAAGACTAGCGGGAGGGACAGATACGCAGTATTTT. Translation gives CSADQRLAGGTDTQYF.

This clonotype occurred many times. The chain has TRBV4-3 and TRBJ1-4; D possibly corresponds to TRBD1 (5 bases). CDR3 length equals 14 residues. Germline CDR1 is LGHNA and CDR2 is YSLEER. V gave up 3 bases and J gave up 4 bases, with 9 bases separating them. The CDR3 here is CASSQTGLNEKLFF. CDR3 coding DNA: TGCGCCAGCAGCCAGACGGGGCTTAATGAAAAACTGTTTTTT.

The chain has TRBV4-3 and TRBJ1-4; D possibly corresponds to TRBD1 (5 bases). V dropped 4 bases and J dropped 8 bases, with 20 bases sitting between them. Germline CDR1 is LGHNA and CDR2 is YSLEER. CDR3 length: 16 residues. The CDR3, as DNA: TGCGCCAGCAGCCTCGTACAGGTTGCTGTAGTGGAAAAACTGTTTTTT. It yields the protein CASSLVQVAVVEKLFF.

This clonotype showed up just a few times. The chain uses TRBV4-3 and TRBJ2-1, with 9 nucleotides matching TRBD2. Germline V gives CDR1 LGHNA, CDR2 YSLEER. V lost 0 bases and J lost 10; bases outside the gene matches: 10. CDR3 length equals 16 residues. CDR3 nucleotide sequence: TGCGCCAGCAGCCAAGATAGTAGGCTAGCGGGGCGCGAGCAGTTCTTC. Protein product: CASSQDSRLAGREQFF.

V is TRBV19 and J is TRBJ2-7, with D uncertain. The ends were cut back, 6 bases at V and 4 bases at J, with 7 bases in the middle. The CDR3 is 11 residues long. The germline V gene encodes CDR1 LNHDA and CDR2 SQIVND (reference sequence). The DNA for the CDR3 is TGTGCCAGTAGGGGCCTTTACGAGCAGTACTTC. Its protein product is CASRGLYEQYF. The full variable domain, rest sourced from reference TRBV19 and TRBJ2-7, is DGGITQSPKYLFRKEGQNVTLSCEQNLNHDAMYWYRQDPGQGLRLIYYSQIVNDFQKGDIAEGYSVSREKKESFPLTVTSAQKNPTAFYLCASRGLYEQYFGPGTRLTVT.

CDR3 loop: CSAVPLAGGPSGNEQFF. The CDR3 DNA sequence: TGCAGTGCCGTTCCGTTAGCGGGAGGGCCTTCGGGCAATGAGCAGTTCTTC. This sequence joins TRBV20-1 and TRBJ2-1, with 11 bases fitting TRBD2. V shed 6 bases and J 6 bases; nucleotides not matched to a gene: 16. This CDR3 is built from 17 residues. Germline-derived CDR1 and CDR2 are DFQATT and SNEGSKA (reference sequence).

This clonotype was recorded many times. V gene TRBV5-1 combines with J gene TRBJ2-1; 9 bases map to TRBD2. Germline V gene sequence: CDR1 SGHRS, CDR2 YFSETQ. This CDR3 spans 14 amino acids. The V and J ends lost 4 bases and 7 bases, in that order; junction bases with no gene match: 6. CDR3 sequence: CASSPGTSMNEQFF. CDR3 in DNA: TGCGCCAGCAGCCCGGGGACTAGCATGAATGAGCAGTTCTTC.

This CDR3 reads CASSPGQGLYNSPLHF. CDR3 bases: TGCGCCAGCAGCCCTGGACAGGGCCTCTATAATTCACCCCTCCACTTT. The V and J genes are TRBV5-1 and TRBJ1-6; 8 nucleotides agree with TRBD1. The junction had 6 bases not matched to a gene; V was cut back by 4 bases and J by 3 bases. CDR3 length: 16 residues. Per the germline V gene, CDR1 is SGHRS and CDR2 is YFSETQ.

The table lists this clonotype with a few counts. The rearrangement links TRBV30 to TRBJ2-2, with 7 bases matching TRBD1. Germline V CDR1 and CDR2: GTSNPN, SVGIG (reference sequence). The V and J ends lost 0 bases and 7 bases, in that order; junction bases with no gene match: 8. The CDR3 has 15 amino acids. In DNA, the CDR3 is TGTGCCTGGAGTGTACAGGGGACCGAGAGCGGGGAGCTGTTTTTT. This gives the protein CAWSVQGTESGELFF.

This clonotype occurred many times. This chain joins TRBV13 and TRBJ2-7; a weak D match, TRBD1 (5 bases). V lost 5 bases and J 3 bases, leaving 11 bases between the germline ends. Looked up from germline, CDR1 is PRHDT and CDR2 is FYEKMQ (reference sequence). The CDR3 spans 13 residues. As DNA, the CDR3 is TGTGCCAGCAGCGAAACAGGATTCTACGAGCAGTACTTC. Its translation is CASSETGFYEQYF.

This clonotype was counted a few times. CDR3 amino acids: CSARGFAVSYNEQFF. The CDR3 DNA reads as TGCAGTGCTAGGGGATTCGCCGTCTCCTACAATGAGCAGTTCTTC. The chain combines TRBV20-1 with TRBJ2-1; no reliable D call. Trimming removed 3 bases from V and 0 bases from J, with 12 bases in between. The V gene's germline CDR1 is DFQATT and CDR2 SNEGSKA (reference sequence). The CDR3 totals 15 residues.

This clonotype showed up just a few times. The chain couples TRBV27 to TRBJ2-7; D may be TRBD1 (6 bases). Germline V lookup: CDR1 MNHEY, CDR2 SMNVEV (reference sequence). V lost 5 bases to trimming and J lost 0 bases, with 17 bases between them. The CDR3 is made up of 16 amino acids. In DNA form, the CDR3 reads TGTGCCAGCAGTCTACGACCCGGGACATACTCCTACGAGCAGTACTTC. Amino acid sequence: CASSLRPGTYSYEQYF.